These T cell receptor beta chains were read from a single sample in a study of T cell repertoires and HLA-DP antigens. This table comes from immunoSEQ multiplex PCR, and its TCRdb copy is limited to in-frame clones, with some not included. The data show around 100,000 clones, with approximately 92% seen just once and about 0.27% held by the top ten. Which antigens these TCRs recognize remains unknown. The sample consisted of CD4+ T cells from PBMCs. The source is a woman aged 18-29 years in good health and CMV-seronegative. Each CDR3 is given with its conserved first and last residue. A D gene is named only where the DNA matches it firmly. Clone size is stated in some rows and not others, as once, few, many or a class when expanded.

D	V	J	size	DNA	CDR3
TRBD1	TRBV19	TRBJ1-2	few	TGTGCCAGTAGTACCGAAGACAGGGGAAGTGGGGGCTACACCTTC	CASSTEDRGSGGYTF
NA	TRBV7-8	TRBJ1-1	NA	TGTGCCAGCAGCTTTTCCGAAATGAACACTGAAGCTTTCTTT	CASSFSEMNTEAFF
NA	TRBV7-8	TRBJ2-5	NA	TGTGCCAGCAGCCAAGGGGAGACCCAGTACTTC	CASSQGETQYF
NA	TRBV19	TRBJ1-4	NA	TGTGCCAGTAGTAGGTCCCTTGATGAAAAACTGTTTTTT	CASSRSLDEKLFF
TRBD2	TRBV6-6	TRBJ2-5	NA	TGTGCCAGCAGTTCAGCGGGGCAAGAGACCCAGTACTTC	CASSSAGQETQYF
TRBD1	TRBV23-1	TRBJ1-6	once	TGCGCCAGCAGCCTTCGAACAGGGGGCCGGAATTCACCCCTCCACTTT	CASSLRTGGRNSPLHF
NA	TRBV4-1	TRBJ2-1	once	TGCGCCAGCAGCCATACCCCGTTAGTGTCGGTCCTTACCTACAATGAGCAGTTCTTC	CASSHTPLVSVLTYNEQFF
TRBD1	TRBV5-4	TRBJ2-3	NA	TGTGCCAGCAGCTCCCTAGACAGGGGGCAAGATACGCAGTATTTT	CASSSLDRGQDTQYF
NA	TRBV18	TRBJ2-1	NA	TGTGCCAGCTCACCACAGGGGTACACCTACAATGAGCAGTTCTTC	CASSPQGYTYNEQFF
NA	TRBV5-4	TRBJ1-2	NA	TGTGCCAGCCGGGGGGCGTTAGATGGCTACACCTTC	CASRGALDGYTF
TRBD1	TRBV11-3	TRBJ2-5	NA	TGTGCCAGCAGCACCGGGACAGGGGGACAAGAGACCCAGTACTTC	CASSTGTGGQETQYF
NA	TRBV11-2	TRBJ1-2	NA	TGTGCCAGCAGCCATTATCGGGGGCCCTCGGGGTATGGCTACACCTTC	CASSHYRGPSGYGYTF
NA	TRBV2	TRBJ1-1	NA	TGTGCCAGCAGTGCATGGCAGGTCGGCACTGAAGCTTTCTTT	CASSAWQVGTEAFF
NA	TRBV19	TRBJ1-5	NA	TGTGCCAGTAAGGGTTTTGCGCAGGGTATTCAGCCCCAGCATTTT	CASKGFAQGIQPQHF
TRBD2	TRBV7-9	TRBJ2-1	NA	TGTGCCAGTTTTACCGGGACTAGCGTATACAATGAGCAGTTCTTC	CASFTGTSVYNEQFF
NA	TRBV18	TRBJ1-1	NA	TGTGCCAGCTCACCAGGACAGTGGACGAGACAAAACACTGAAGCTTTCTTT	CASSPGQWTRQNTEAFF
NA	TRBV7-8	TRBJ2-3	NA	TGTGCCAGCAGCTTAGGACGGGGGCCGAGCACAGATACGCAGTATTTT	CASSLGRGPSTDTQYF
NA	TRBV7-6	TRBJ1-2	NA	TGTGCCAGCAGCGCCGGTTCTGCGGGGGGCTACACCTTC	CASSAGSAGGYTF
NA	TRBV19	TRBJ1-5	NA	TGTGCCAGTAGTATAGGTAGGGAGAACTATGGCAATCAGCCCCAGCATTTT	CASSIGRENYGNQPQHF
NA	TRBV15	TRBJ1-3	NA	TGTGCCACCAGCAGAGTGGGGTCTTACGGAAACACCATATATTTT	CATSRVGSYGNTIYF
NA	TRBV15	TRBJ1-1	NA	TGTGCCACCGCCGACACCTGGGACACTGAAGCTTTCTTT	CATADTWDTEAFF
NA	TRBV11-2	TRBJ1-1	NA	TGTGCCAGCAGCCCTAACCTCGGGGTTGCGGAGAACACTGAAGCTTTCTTT	CASSPNLGVAENTEAFF
NA	TRBV2	TRBJ2-6	NA	TGTGCCAGCAGAGGGGTAAGGACTGGGGCCAACGTCCTGACTTTC	CASRGVRTGANVLTF
NA	TRBV7-2	TRBJ1-1	NA	TGTGCCAGCAGCTTTAGTAGGAACACTGAAGCTTTCTTT	CASSFSRNTEAFF
TRBD2	TRBV6-1	TRBJ2-1	NA	TGTGCCAGCAGTGAGACTAGCGGGAAAGGCAATGAGCAGTTCTTC	CASSETSGKGNEQFF
TRBD1	TRBV5-8	TRBJ1-5	NA	TGTGCCGGATTACAGGGGTGGGAGCCCCAGCATTTT	CAGLQGWEPQHF
NA	TRBV11-2	TRBJ2-1	NA	TGTGCCAGCAGGGGTTTTAGGTACAATGAGCAGTTCTTC	CASRGFRYNEQFF
TRBD1	TRBV7-3	TRBJ1-4	NA	TGTGCCAGCAGCCCGACAGGGTCTAAGGGAGAAAAACTGTTTTTT	CASSPTGSKGEKLFF
NA	TRBV28	TRBJ1-1	NA	TGTGCCACCGGGGGGGTCAACACTGAAGCTTTCTTT	CATGGVNTEAFF
NA	TRBV6-6	TRBJ2-7	NA	TGTGCCAGCAGGGGGACCTACGAGCAGTACTTC	CASRGTYEQYF
TRBD1	TRBV6-6	TRBJ1-1	NA	TGTGCCAGCAGTTACACACAGGGGGCGACTGAAGCTTTCTTT	CASSYTQGATEAFF
TRBD1	TRBV28	TRBJ2-5	NA	TGTGCCAGCACTACTCGACAGGGGGCCCAAGAGACCCAGTACTTC	CASTTRQGAQETQYF
NA	TRBV4-1	TRBJ1-1	NA	TGCGCCAGCAGCGCAAATCAGGGTGCCCGCGGCACTGAAGCTTTCTTT	CASSANQGARGTEAFF
TRBD1	TRBV19	TRBJ1-6	once	TGTGCCAGTAGTAAGGGACAGGTGGGCTCACCCCTCCACTTT	CASSKGQVGSPLHF
TRBD2	TRBV5-1	TRBJ2-1	NA	TGCGCCAGCAGCTCCCAAACTAGCGGGGGGTACAATGAGCAGTTCTTC	CASSSQTSGGYNEQFF
NA	TRBV4-1	TRBJ2-2	NA	TGCGCCAGCAGCCAAGGTGGGACACTCCTCGACACCGGGGAGCTGTTTTTT	CASSQGGTLLDTGELFF
TRBD1	TRBV7-8	TRBJ2-1	NA	TGTGCCAGCAGCTTATTAGTGACAGGGACCGGGCAGTTCTTC	CASSLLVTGTGQFF
NA	TRBV2	TRBJ1-6	NA	TGTGCCACCCGACGGGCAGGCCTCCCTAATTCACCCCTCCACTTT	CATRRAGLPNSPLHF
NA	TRBV6-5	TRBJ2-3	NA	TGTGCCAGCAGTTCCCCCGGCGGCACAGATACGCAGTATTTT	CASSSPGGTDTQYF
NA	TRBV19	TRBJ1-2	NA	TGTGCCAGTAGTAACGTCGAGTCAGGGATTTATGGCTACACCTTC	CASSNVESGIYGYTF
NA	TRBV7-6	TRBJ2-2	NA	TGTGCCAGCAGCCCGGGACCTGGCACCGGGGAGCTGTTTTTT	CASSPGPGTGELFF
NA	TRBV7-9	TRBJ1-4	NA	TGTGCCAGCAGCCCGCCTCGGGGCCGACGAAAACTGTTTTTT	CASSPPRGRRKLFF
NA	TRBV4-1	TRBJ2-3	NA	TGCGCCAGCAGCCAAGATCTGGGAGCTAGCACAGATACGCAGTATTTT	CASSQDLGASTDTQYF
NA	TRBV4-1	TRBJ2-5	NA	TGCGCCAGCAGCCAAGGTCGGGACTCGGGGCGGGAGACCCAGTACTTC	CASSQGRDSGRETQYF
NA	TRBV2	TRBJ2-2	NA	TGTGCCAGCAAGGGAGGAGACACCGGGGAGCTGTTTTTT	CASKGGDTGELFF
NA	TRBV7-9	TRBJ1-1	NA	TGTGCCAGCAGCTTGGGGACGGGTGAGGATGAAGCTTTCTTT	CASSLGTGEDEAFF
NA	TRBV7-9	TRBJ1-3	few	TGTGCCAGCAGCCTCTCGGTGTCTGGAAACACCATATATTTT	CASSLSVSGNTIYF
TRBD2	TRBV5-4	TRBJ2-7	NA	TGTGCCAGCAGCACCCGGGACTACCGCTCCTACGAGCAGTACTTC	CASSTRDYRSYEQYF